The 11 T cell receptor beta chains given below trace back to one sample, sequenced in a study of OX40 agonist ivuxolimab in advanced cancers. TCRdb's table, derived via immunoSEQ multiplex PCR, lists solely in-frame clones and lacks some. The sample has fewer than 90,000 clones; about 90% are singletons. Source: CD4+ or CD8+ T cells sorted from blood, taken in a trial of the OX40 agonist ivuxolimab. The receptors come from an adult with an advanced solid tumor such as melanoma, head and neck, liver or kidney cancer.

The chain links TRBV19 to TRBJ1-5; no firm D call. The CDR3 has 15 residues. V lost 6 bases and J lost 2, with 14 bases in between. Germline V gene data show CDR1 as LNHDA and CDR2 as SQIVND (reference sequence). DNA for the CDR3: TGTGCCAGTAGGGACCCATCGGATGGCAATCAGCCCCAGCATTTT. Protein sequence: CASRDPSDGNQPQHF.

The chain joins TRBV21-1 to TRBJ1-1. TRBV21-1 is a recognized pseudogene. The CDR3 runs 15 residues. CDR3 DNA: TGTGCCCCCCCATGGAGGGTAGTAATGAACACTGAAGCTTTCTTT. The encoded protein is CAPPWRVVMNTEAFF.

The J gene is TRBJ2-7, the V gene TRBV5-5; 9 bases are a match to TRBD2. Trimming cost V 2 bases and J 3 bases; bases outside gene matches: 6. The germline CDR1 and CDR2 sequences are SGHKS and YYEKEE (reference sequence). The CDR3 covers 15 residues. CDR3 in DNA: TGTGCCAGCAGCTTAGCGGGAGGCGCTAGCTACGAGCAGTACTTC. Protein: CASSLAGGASYEQYF.

The chain joins TRBV28 to TRBJ2-7; possible D gene TRBD1, 5 bases. The V and J ends lost 7 bases and 2 bases respectively, with 21 bases between them. The CDR3 covers 16 residues. The germline CDR1 and CDR2 sequences are MDHEN and SYDVKM. Here the CDR3 reads CASTGHPRKVTYEQYF. The CDR3 bases are TGTGCCAGCACCGGACACCCGCGTAAAGTTACCTACGAGCAGTACTTC. The full variable domain, completed using reference TRBV28 and TRBJ2-7, is DVKVTQSSRYLVKRTGEKVFLECVQDMDHENMFWYRQDPGLGLRLIYFSYDVKMKEKGDIPEGYSVSREKKERFSLILESASTNQTSMYLCASTGHPRKVTYEQYFGPGTRLTVT.

The gene calls are TRBV4-1 and TRBJ2-2, with D possibly matching TRBD1 (5 bases). V was pared by 0 bases and J by 5 bases, with 16 bases between. Germline CDR1 reads MGHRA; CDR2 reads YSYEKL. The CDR3 is made up of 17 amino acids. The CDR3 here is CASSQESQGGRTGELFF. In DNA form, the CDR3 reads TGCGCCAGCAGCCAAGAATCGCAGGGTGGACGGACCGGGGAGCTGTTTTTT.

The V gene is TRBV7-6, the J gene TRBJ2-7; unclear D gene. Germline V lookup: CDR1 SGHVS, CDR2 FNYEAQ. The CDR3 has 14 residues. Trimming shortened V by 5 bases and J by 2 bases, and 13 bases separated the two germline ends. CDR3 protein: CASSRSDLPYEQYF. DNA for the CDR3: TGTGCCAGCAGCCGGTCGGACCTTCCCTACGAGCAGTACTTC.

The rearrangement uses TRBV7-3 and TRBJ2-5; D is uncertain. V lost 2 bases and J 1 base, leaving 5 bases between the germline ends. The CDR3 runs 13 residues. Germline V gene lookup returns CDR1 SGHTA and CDR2 FQGTGA. CDR3 protein: CASSLSAQETQYF. CDR3 nucleotides: TGTGCCAGCAGCTTATCGGCCCAAGAGACCCAGTACTTC.

This chain uses TRBV7-2 with TRBJ2-7; TRBD2 aligns across 9 bases. CDR3 length: 15 amino acids. Per the germline V gene, CDR1 is SGHTA and CDR2 is FQGNSA. V dropped 3 bases and J dropped 4; count of bases not matched to a gene: 7. CDR3 DNA: TGTGCCAGCAGCTTTTCGAGCGGGAGGTTTTACGAGCAGTACTTC. It encodes CASSFSSGRFYEQYF.

The genes are TRBV30 and TRBJ2-3, with a weak D call TRBD1 (6 bases). V dropped 4 bases and J dropped 3 bases, with 11 bases sitting between them. CDR1 and CDR2 (germline): GTSNPN, SVGIG (reference sequence). This CDR3 is built from 13 residues. The chain's CDR3 is CAWNTGFTDTQYF. The CDR3 DNA sequence: TGTGCCTGGAATACAGGGTTTACAGATACGCAGTATTTT.

The chain carries TRBV7-3 and TRBJ2-7; 7 positions match TRBD2. There are 13 residues in the CDR3. The V segment lost 4 bases and the J segment 9 bases; nucleotides outside the gene matches: 9. Germline V gives CDR1 SGHTA, CDR2 FQGTGA. The CDR3 coding sequence is TGTGCCAGCAGCTCTAGCGGAAGCTTGGGGCAGTACTTC. It translates to CASSSSGSLGQYF.

This chain links TRBV6-5 with TRBJ1-2; D ambiguous. The V gene's germline CDR1 is MNHEY and CDR2 SVGAGI. V lost 0 bases, J lost 2 bases, and 13 bases lay in between. CDR3 length equals 16 residues. The CDR3 coding sequence is TGTGCCAGCAGTTACTCGAGGCAGGCAGTAAACTATGGCTACACCTTC. Its protein is CASSYSRQAVNYGYTF.